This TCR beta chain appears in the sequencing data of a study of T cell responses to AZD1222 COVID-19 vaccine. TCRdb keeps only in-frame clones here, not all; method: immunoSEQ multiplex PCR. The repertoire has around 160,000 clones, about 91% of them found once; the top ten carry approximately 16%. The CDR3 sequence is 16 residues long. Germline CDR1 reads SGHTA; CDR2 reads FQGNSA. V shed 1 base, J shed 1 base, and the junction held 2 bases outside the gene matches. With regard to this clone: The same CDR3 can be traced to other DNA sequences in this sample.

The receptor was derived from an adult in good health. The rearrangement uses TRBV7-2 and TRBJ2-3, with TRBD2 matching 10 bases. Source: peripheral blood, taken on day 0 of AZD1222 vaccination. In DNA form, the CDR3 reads TGTGCCAGCAGCTTAGGGCTAGCGGGGGGCACAGATACGCAGTATTTT. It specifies CASSLGLAGGTDTQYF.